The sequence of this T cell receptor beta chain was determined in a study of CD8 T cells in ankylosing spondylitis. Study findings and constraints: In ankylosing spondylitis blood, a motif of fewer than 10 highly homologous TCR beta variants appeared characteristic. As for the disease-linked clones, they showed a CD8+ phenotype and occurred at relatively low frequencies in peripheral blood. Disease-linked clones were reportedly significantly enriched in matched ankylosing spondylitis synovial fluid.

This clonotype was seen repeatedly, ten times or more. Its antigen is as yet unknown. In making TCR beta libraries, quantitative 5'-RACE with molecular barcodes was used. TCRdb analysed the 5' RACE reads with MiXCR anew, one entry per CDR3 protein. The data hold about 39,000 distinct CDR3 sequences, with 10% observed a single time. Germline-derived CDR1 and CDR2 are SEHNR and FQNEAQ (reference sequence). V gave up 3 bases and J gave up 2 bases, with 10 bases separating them. This CDR3 is 14 amino acids long. The sequencing input was blood, either unsorted or a sorted T cell fraction (not recorded which). The sequence was obtained from a male donor with ankylosing spondylitis or in good health (not recorded which). The chain has TRBV7-9 and TRBJ2-5; D not resolved. The CDR3 spells CASSLSASQETQYF. The CDR3 nucleotides read TGTGCCAGCAGCTTGTCGGCCAGTCAAGAGACCCAGTACTTC.